The 20 T cell receptor beta chains presented below share a single source sample, sequenced in a study of blood T cell repertoires in COVID-19. Only in-frame clones appear in the TCRdb table, and some are missing; sequencing was by immunoSEQ multiplex PCR. The sample gives 200,000 to 250,000 clones, about 85% of which show up once; roughly 10% is in the top ten. The sample taken for sequencing was PBMCs or T cells enriched from blood (not recorded which). The origin of the receptors is a young man who had recovered from COVID-19.

This clone appeared a single time. A read error may produce the germline difference seen at one junction end. Here the CDR3 DNA reads TGTGCCTGGGAGAAGCGGGAGTGTGACTTC. It specifies CAWEKRECDF. The chain joins TRBV30 to TRBJ2-5, with 8 bases matching TRBD2. The length of the CDR3 is 10 residues. CDR1 is GTSNPN and CDR2 is SVGIG in the germline V gene (reference sequence).

The V call is TRBV30, the J call TRBJ1-6; 12 bases line up with TRBD1. Germline V gene data show CDR1 as GTSNPN and CDR2 as SVGIG (reference sequence). The V gene end was trimmed by 5 bases and the J gene end by 8 bases; junction bases not matched to a gene: 1. The length of the CDR3 is 13 residues. CDR3 loop: CAWGDRGHSPLHF. The CDR3 nucleotides read TGTGCCTGGGGGGACAGGGGGCATTCACCCCTCCACTTT.

This clone was picked up one time. This chain links TRBV27 with TRBJ1-5; TRBD1 matches at 9 bases. V was clipped by 6 bases and J by 6 bases; unmatched bases: 6. CDR3 size: 14 residues. Germline lookup yields CDR1 MNHEY and CDR2 SMNVEV (reference sequence). CDR3 sequence reads: CASRPGTGSQPQHF. The CDR3 DNA follows: TGTGCCAGCAGGCCCGGGACAGGGTCTCAGCCCCAGCATTTT.

V is TRBV7-2 and J is TRBJ2-7, with D tentatively TRBD2 (6 bases). CDR3 length equals 14 residues. Germline CDR1 SGHTA, CDR2 FQGNSA. V shed 3 bases and J shed 3 bases, with 12 bases lying between them. The CDR3, as DNA: TGTGCCAGCAGCTTGGCGGGGTCCAGCTACGAGCAGTACTTC. Amino acids: CASSLAGSSYEQYF.

The genes are TRBV2 and TRBJ1-5, with TRBD1 matching over 8 bases. Germline trimming cut 5 bases from V and 3 bases from J; bases unmatched to any gene: 3. This CDR3 has 14 residues. Germline assignment: CDR1 SNHLY and CDR2 FYNNEI. Written as DNA, the CDR3 is TGTGCCAGCAGTCGACAGGGGACCAATCAGCCCCAGCATTTT. It is translated as CASSRQGTNQPQHF.

This chain links TRBV27 with TRBJ2-1, with D possibly being TRBD1 (5 bases). V lost 8 bases, J lost 12 bases, and 11 bases lay in between. This CDR3 region has 10 residues. In germline, CDR1 is MNHEY, CDR2 SMNVEV (reference sequence). CDR3 amino acids: CASGAPWQFF. The CDR3 DNA follows: TGTGCCAGCGGGGCCCCGTGGCAGTTCTTC.

The rearrangement joins TRBV5-1 to TRBJ2-2, with TRBD1 matching 7 bases. This CDR3 has 15 residues. Trimming at V came to 4 bases and at J to 4 bases, leaving 7 bases not matched to a gene. Germline CDR1 SGHRS, CDR2 YFSETQ. CDR3 region: CASSEQGQFTGELFF. As DNA, the CDR3 is TGCGCCAGCAGCGAACAGGGACAGTTCACCGGGGAGCTGTTTTTT.

The chain is built from TRBV11-2 and TRBJ1-1, with a possible D match to TRBD1 (6 bases). Trimming removed 4 bases from V and 0 bases from J, with 18 bases in between. In germline, CDR1 is SGHAT, CDR2 FQNNGV. This CDR3 is built from 17 residues. CDR3 sequence reads: CASSSGRVGGLNTEAFF. CDR3 coding DNA: TGTGCCAGCAGCTCGGGGAGGGTAGGGGGTTTGAACACTGAAGCTTTCTTT.

This CDR3 reads CASSSSVSYEQYF. CDR3 sequence (DNA): TGTGCCAGCAGCTCGTCAGTCAGCTACGAGCAGTACTTC. The chain is built from TRBV7-9 and TRBJ2-7, with unresolved D. This CDR3 is built from 13 residues. Germline V lookup: CDR1 SEHNR, CDR2 FQNEAQ (reference sequence). V lost 4 bases and J lost 3, with 10 bases in between.

The J gene is TRBJ2-4, the V gene TRBV9, with D tentatively TRBD1 (7 bases). Germline V gene sequence: CDR1 SGDLS, CDR2 YYNGEE. The V gene lost 3 bases and the J gene lost 3 bases, with 16 bases spanning the gap. The CDR3 totals 16 residues. The CDR3 coding sequence is TGTGCCAGCAGCGCCTCCCCAGGGGGGAGCAAAAACATTCAGTACTTC. Amino acid sequence: CASSASPGGSKNIQYF.

The chain employs TRBV12-3 or TRBV12-4 and TRBJ1-1; no firm D call. The CDR3 has 12 residues. V dropped 6 bases and J dropped 1 base, with 6 bases sitting between them. CDR3 coding DNA: TGTGCCAGCAGAAATAGGAACACTGAAGCTTTCTTT. This translates into CASRNRNTEAFF.

This clone was recorded only once. The chain joins TRBV12-3 or TRBV12-4 to TRBJ1-2; D is possibly TRBD1 (5 bases). This CDR3 spans 11 amino acids. V lost 6 bases to trimming and J lost 5 bases, with 7 bases between them. DNA for the CDR3: TGTGCCAGCAGCGGGGGGTATGGCTACACCTTC. Residues: CASSGGYGYTF.

The CDR3 nucleotides read TGTGCCAGCAGCTCGGACAGGGGTAATCAGCCCCAGCATTTT. It is translated as CASSSDRGNQPQHF. This chain links TRBV5-8 with TRBJ1-5, with TRBD1 matching 9 bases. The V segment lost 3 bases and the J segment 4 bases; nucleotides outside the gene matches: 2. CDR1 and CDR2 from the germline V gene are SGHTS and YDEGEE. The length of the CDR3 is 14 residues.

This chain links TRBV19 with TRBJ1-2; a weak D match, TRBD1 (6 bases). V gave up 11 bases and J gave up 7 bases, with 14 bases separating them. The CDR3 runs 11 residues. CDR1 and CDR2 (germline): LNHDA, SQIVND (reference sequence). The DNA for the CDR3 is TGTGCCGCCCTCGGGGGGGCTGGCTACACCTTC. It specifies CAALGGAGYTF.

In its sample, this clone was seen a few times. This chain joins TRBV7-2 and TRBJ2-1; D perhaps matches TRBD2 (5 bases). The CDR3 is made up of 18 amino acids. Germline CDR1 reads SGHTA; CDR2 reads FQGNSA. V was shortened by 1 base and J by 4 bases, with 20 bases between the two germline ends. CDR3 sequence reads: CASSLDLAAEDIYNEQFF. For the CDR3, the DNA is TGTGCCAGCAGCTTAGATTTGGCAGCGGAAGATATATACAATGAGCAGTTCTTC.

This clone occurred once. This chain joins TRBV9 and TRBJ2-2, with TRBD2 matching over 8 bases. With V trimmed by 3 bases and J by 1 base, 2 bases remained unmatched. CDR3 length equals 15 residues. The germline CDR1 and CDR2 sequences are SGDLS and YYNGEE. In DNA form, the CDR3 reads TGTGCCAGCAGCGGCGGGGGGCTGAACACCGGGGAGCTGTTTTTT. It translates to CASSGGGLNTGELFF.

V gene TRBV25-1 combines with J gene TRBJ1-5, with 7 positions matching TRBD1. Germline-derived CDR1 and CDR2 are MGHDK and SYGVNS. CDR3 size: 15 residues. V dropped 1 base and J dropped 5; count of bases not matched to a gene: 5. CDR3 sequence: CASSEFTGVDQPQHF. The DNA of the CDR3 is TGTGCCAGCAGTGAATTCACAGGGGTTGATCAGCCCCAGCATTTT.

CDR3 protein: CASSPQGGDSPLHF. The CDR3 nucleotides are TGTGCCAGCAGCCCACAGGGTGGTGATTCACCCCTCCACTTT. This rearrangement joins TRBV7-9 to TRBJ1-6; D might be TRBD1 (6 bases). Germline values: CDR1 SEHNR, CDR2 FQNEAQ (reference sequence). V lost 5 bases to trimming and J lost 8 bases, with 13 bases between them. CDR3 length: 14 residues.

The chain uses TRBV5-6 and TRBJ2-1; perhaps TRBD2 as D (6 bases). The CDR3 has 14 residues. The ends were cut back, 2 bases at V and 6 bases at J, with 12 bases in the middle. CDR1 and CDR2 from the germline V gene are SGHDT and YYEEEE. The CDR3 loop reads CASSFPPGVNEQFF. The CDR3 DNA reads TGTGCCAGCAGCTTCCCTCCGGGAGTCAATGAGCAGTTCTTC.

The chain employs TRBV10-3 and TRBJ1-2; 8 bases align to TRBD1. Trimming cost V 5 bases and J 6 bases; bases outside gene matches: 2. The CDR3 runs 12 residues. In germline, CDR1 is ENHRY, CDR2 SYGVKD. In DNA, the CDR3 is TGTGCCATCAGTAAGGGACAGGATGGCTACACCTTC. It yields the protein CAISKGQDGYTF.